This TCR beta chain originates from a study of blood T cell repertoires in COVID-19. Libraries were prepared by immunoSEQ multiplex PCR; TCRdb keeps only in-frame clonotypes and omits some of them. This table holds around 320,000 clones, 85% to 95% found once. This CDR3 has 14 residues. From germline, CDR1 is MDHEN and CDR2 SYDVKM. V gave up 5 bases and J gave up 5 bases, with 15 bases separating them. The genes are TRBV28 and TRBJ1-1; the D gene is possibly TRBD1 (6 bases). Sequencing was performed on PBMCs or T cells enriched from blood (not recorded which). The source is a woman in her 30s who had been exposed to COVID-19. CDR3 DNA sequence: TGTGCCAGCAGTGAGAACCCACAGGGTACTGAAGCTTTCTTT. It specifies CASSENPQGTEAFF.